The 14 T cell receptor beta chains below were found in one sample sequenced in a study of PD-L1 blockade in urothelial cancer. Measured with immunoSEQ multiplex PCR; TCRdb has only the in-frame clones, and not every one. The sample contains under 95,000 clones, more than 75% of which appear only once. Time point specified: pretreatment peripheral blood. The material was PBMCs, obtained around atezolizumab (anti-PD-L1) treatment. These TCRs come from a man aged 60 to 69 with urothelial cancer.

On this clone itself: One end of the junction is discordant with germline, which a read error may explain. This sequence joins TRBV6-1 and TRBJ1-2; D gene unclear. Germline V gives CDR1 MNHNS, CDR2 SASEGT. The CDR3 totals 11 residues. CDR3 sequence: CASSEEIPGKW. CDR3 DNA sequence: TGTGCCAGCAGTGAAGAAATTCCGGGAAAATGG.

The chain combines TRBV19 with TRBJ1-2; 7 nucleotides align to TRBD1. The CDR3 sequence is 14 residues long. Looked up from germline, CDR1 is LNHDA and CDR2 is SQIVND (reference sequence). V lost 7 bases to trimming and J lost 7 bases; unmatched junction nucleotides: 12. Here the CDR3 reads CASTLLQGFGGYTF. DNA of the CDR3: TGTGCCAGTACCCTATTACAGGGGTTCGGTGGCTACACCTTC. Based on the CDR3 plus reference TRBV19 and TRBJ1-2, the full variable domain is DGGITQSPKYLFRKEGQNVTLSCEQNLNHDAMYWYRQDPGQGLRLIYYSQIVNDFQKGDIAEGYSVSREKKESFPLTVTSAQKNPTAFYLCASTLLQGFGGYTFGSGTRLTVV.

V usage is TRBV19 and J usage is TRBJ2-7; TRBD2 agrees at 10 bases. This CDR3 is 16 amino acids long. The trim removed 1 base at V and 4 bases at J, leaving 7 bases unmatched. The V gene's germline CDR1 is LNHDA and CDR2 SQIVND (reference sequence). The chain's CDR3 is CASSIGASGRRYEQYF. The DNA of the CDR3 is TGTGCCAGTAGTATAGGGGCTAGCGGGAGAAGGTACGAGCAGTACTTC.

The chain employs TRBV4-2 and TRBJ2-7, with TRBD2 identical over 8 bases. Germline CDR1 is LGHNA and CDR2 is YNFKEQ. Trimming cost V 0 bases and J 2 bases; bases outside gene matches: 3. The CDR3 has 15 residues. The CDR3 spells CASSQEALAAYEQYF. The CDR3, as DNA: TGTGCCAGCAGCCAAGAGGCACTAGCGGCCTACGAGCAGTACTTC.

The chain links TRBV5-1 to TRBJ2-1, with TRBD1 identical over 10 bases. This CDR3 has 15 residues. CDR1 and CDR2 (germline): SGHRS, YFSETQ. The V and J ends lost 3 bases and 6 bases, in that order; junction bases with no gene match: 6. In DNA, the CDR3 is TGCGCCAGCAGCTCGCCGGGACAGGGGTTCAATGAGCAGTTCTTC. This sequence encodes CASSSPGQGFNEQFF.

The chain is built from TRBV19 and TRBJ2-2; a weak D match, TRBD2 (5 bases). V was trimmed by 4 bases and J by 4 bases, leaving 19 bases between them. Germline V gives CDR1 LNHDA, CDR2 SQIVND (reference sequence). There are 17 residues in the CDR3. As DNA, the CDR3 is TGTGCCAGTAGTAGCGGTGGGGAGCCCCGTGGCACCGGGGAGCTGTTTTTT. Encoded protein: CASSSGGEPRGTGELFF.

V and J are TRBV21-1 and TRBJ2-1; TRBD2 was called by the table and not checked on the DNA. TRBV21-1 is listed as a pseudogene. The CDR3 is 11 residues long. CDR3 bases: TGTGCCAGCACCGGAGGGTTTGAGCAGTTCTTC. Its protein is CASTGGFEQFF.

The V gene is TRBV11-2, the J gene TRBJ2-5; 8 bases are a match to TRBD2. Germline CDR1 SGHAT, CDR2 FQNNGV. The CDR3 runs 15 residues. V was clipped by 5 bases and J by 5 bases; unmatched bases: 10. DNA for the CDR3: TGTGCCAGCAGCCCCGGACTAGCTTATACGGAGACCCAGTACTTC. Amino acids: CASSPGLAYTETQYF.

The chain is built from TRBV10-2 and TRBJ2-5, with D perhaps matching TRBD2 (5 bases). Trimming shortened V by 4 bases and J by 0 bases, and 12 bases separated the two germline ends. CDR3 length equals 15 residues. Germline-derived CDR1 and CDR2 are WSHSY and SAAADI. The CDR3 sequence is CASSVPAAYQETQYF. The CDR3 DNA reads as TGCGCCAGCAGTGTCCCAGCGGCGTACCAAGAGACCCAGTACTTC.

J is TRBJ1-1 and V is TRBV7-2; D ambiguous. Germline V CDR1 and CDR2: SGHTA, FQGNSA. This CDR3 spans 14 amino acids. The ends were cut back, 1 base at V and 0 bases at J, with 6 bases in the middle. In nucleotides, the CDR3 is TGTGCCAGCAGCTTAGGAGTAATGAACACTGAAGCTTTCTTT. Its protein is CASSLGVMNTEAFF.

The chain employs TRBV28 and TRBJ2-2; 7 bases fit TRBD1. The CDR3 sequence is 13 residues long. In germline, CDR1 is MDHEN, CDR2 SYDVKM. V gave up 5 bases and J gave up 6 bases; unmatched junction bases: 3. CDR3 DNA: TGTGCCAGCAGTCCACAGGGGCCCGGGGAGCTGTTTTTT. Encoded protein: CASSPQGPGELFF.

The V gene is TRBV7-3, the J gene TRBJ2-7; D is ambiguous. This CDR3 is 13 amino acids long. V was shortened by 2 bases and J by 2 bases, with 7 bases between the two germline ends. The germline V gene encodes CDR1 SGHTA and CDR2 FQGTGA. The CDR3 region has the DNA TGTGCCAGCAGCTTAGCGATAGCCTACGAGCAGTACTTC. Protein: CASSLAIAYEQYF.

The V and J genes are TRBV4-1 and TRBJ2-1; the match to TRBD1 covers 7 bases. The CDR3 has 14 amino acids. J gave up 5 bases and V 4 bases, and 5 bases lay outside the gene matches. Germline CDR1 is MGHRA and CDR2 is YSYEKL. The CDR3, as DNA: TGCGCCAGCAGCCCTGGGACAGCGAACAATGAGCAGTTCTTC. It translates to CASSPGTANNEQFF.

The chain employs TRBV30 and TRBJ2-3, with D possibly TRBD2 on 6 matching bases. The CDR3 is 16 residues long. Per germline, CDR1 GTSNPN and CDR2 SVGIG (reference sequence). V lost 5 bases, J lost 0 bases, and 18 bases lay in between. The CDR3: CAWGTGVGGSTDTQYF. In DNA, the CDR3 is TGTGCCTGGGGAACCGGGGTGGGGGGTAGCACAGATACGCAGTATTTT.